One sample yielded the 20 T cell receptor beta chains listed below, sequenced in a study of blood T cell repertoires in COVID-19. Some clones are missing from TCRdb's copy, which holds only in-frame ones; the method was immunoSEQ multiplex PCR. The sample shows approximately 200,000 clones, approximately 90% of them seen only once. Sequencing was carried out using peripheral blood. All receptors come from a man between 25 and 39 years old with COVID-19, enrolled during active disease.

The genes are TRBV2 and TRBJ1-1; maybe TRBD1 (5 bases). V gave up 4 bases and J gave up 1 base, with 13 bases separating them. There are 15 residues in the CDR3. Per the germline V gene, CDR1 is SNHLY and CDR2 is FYNNEI. The CDR3 DNA sequence: TGTGCCAGCAGTGGACGAGATCAGGGGAACACTGAAGCTTTCTTT. This translates into CASSGRDQGNTEAFF.

This rearrangement joins TRBV6-4 to TRBJ1-2, with 7 bases fitting TRBD1. CDR1 MRHNA and CDR2 SNTAGT come from the germline V gene. This CDR3 spans 14 amino acids. V lost 4 bases, J lost 8 bases, and 10 bases stayed unmatched. The CDR3 DNA follows: TGTGCCAGCAGTGCCGAGGACAGGTCTGGCGGCTACACCTTC. The encoded protein is CASSAEDRSGGYTF.

This clone was found once. The chain links TRBV6-6 to TRBJ1-2, with 10 bases that match TRBD1. The CDR3 sequence is 15 residues long. V lost 6 bases, J lost 2 bases, and 6 bases stayed unmatched. Germline V gene lookup returns CDR1 MNHNY and CDR2 SVGAGI (reference sequence). CDR3 nucleotides: TGTGCCAGCAGGTCCGGGACAGGGGAAAACTATGGCTACACCTTC. Protein: CASRSGTGENYGYTF.

The rearrangement links TRBV7-2 to TRBJ2-7, with unresolved D. The CDR3 contains 15 residues. Germline V lookup: CDR1 SGHTA, CDR2 FQGNSA. V was clipped by 3 bases and J by 4 bases, with 16 bases between them. The DNA of the CDR3 is TGTGCCAGCAGCTTGCCCGTCGAAGCAACTTACGAGCAGTACTTC. Translated: CASSLPVEATYEQYF. Supplemented by reference TRBV7-2 and TRBJ2-7, the full variable domain reads GAGVSQSPSNKVTEKGKDVELRCDPISGHTALYWYRQSLGQGLEFLIYFQGNSAPDKSGLPSDRFSAERTGGSVSTLTIQRTQQEDSAVYLCASSLPVEATYEQYFGPGTRLTVT.

The chain uses TRBV19 and TRBJ2-7; tentatively, D is TRBD1 (5 bases). Trimming took off 4 bases at V and 4 bases at J, with 17 bases between the two ends. The length of the CDR3 is 15 residues. Germline V CDR1 and CDR2: LNHDA, SQIVND (reference sequence). The CDR3 sequence is CASSTTGKARYEQYF. The CDR3 nucleotides read TGTGCCAGTAGTACAACAGGTAAAGCTCGGTACGAGCAGTACTTC. Together with reference TRBV19 and TRBJ2-7, the CDR3 gives the full variable domain: DGGITQSPKYLFRKEGQNVTLSCEQNLNHDAMYWYRQDPGQGLRLIYYSQIVNDFQKGDIAEGYSVSREKKESFPLTVTSAQKNPTAFYLCASSTTGKARYEQYFGPGTRLTVT.

V and J are TRBV28 and TRBJ1-4; D possibly corresponds to TRBD1 (5 bases). The germline V gene has CDR1 MDHEN and CDR2 SYDVKM. The CDR3 extends over 12 amino acids. V shed 5 bases and J shed 12 bases, with 13 bases lying between them. This CDR3 reads CASSPGTRQLFF. CDR3 DNA: TGTGCCAGCAGTCCAGGGACTCGACAACTGTTTTTT.

This clone was detected only once. DNA for the CDR3: TGTGCCAGCAGTTACGCCGGGACTAGCGGCACCTACGAGCAGTACTTC. Translated, it gives CASSYAGTSGTYEQYF. V and J are TRBV6-2 or TRBV6-3 and TRBJ2-7, with 11 bases that match TRBD2. V lost 2 bases and J lost 2; bases outside the gene matches: 5. Per germline, CDR1 MNHEY and CDR2 SVGEGT. This CDR3 has 16 residues.

This chain uses TRBV9 with TRBJ2-3; D gene unclear. This CDR3 has 15 amino acids. Germline lookup yields CDR1 SGDLS and CDR2 YYNGEE. The ends were cut back, 0 bases at V and 0 bases at J, with 8 bases in the middle. This CDR3 is CASSVESLSTDTQYF. The CDR3 DNA is TGTGCCAGCAGCGTAGAGTCTCTAAGCACAGATACGCAGTATTTT.

The chain carries TRBV4-2 and TRBJ2-1; the match to TRBD2 covers 7 bases. The V gene end was trimmed by 1 base and the J gene end by 1 base; junction bases not matched to a gene: 10. Germline V gene sequence: CDR1 LGHNA, CDR2 YNFKEQ. This CDR3 spans 18 amino acids. The DNA of the CDR3 is TGTGCCAGCAGCCAAGTTCTCGCGGGGGAAGGGTCCTACAATGAGCAGTTCTTC. Translation gives CASSQVLAGEGSYNEQFF.

This chain joins TRBV6-6 and TRBJ2-5; weak D call: TRBD1 (5 bases). Between the trimmed V and J ends, which lost 7 bases and 2 bases, there was a span of 17 bases. This CDR3 has 15 residues. Per germline, CDR1 MNHNY and CDR2 SVGAGI (reference sequence). The DNA of the CDR3 is TGTGCCAGCACCCCCACGGCGGCAGGGCAAGAGACCCAGTACTTC. Its protein product is CASTPTAAGQETQYF.

The gene calls are TRBV4-2 and TRBJ2-2; TRBD1 agrees at 7 bases. J lost 0 bases, V lost 2 bases, and 6 bases had no gene match. Per germline, CDR1 LGHNA and CDR2 YNFKEQ. The length of the CDR3 is 17 residues. CDR3 sequence: CASSQPYRGPNTGELFF. DNA for the CDR3: TGTGCCAGCAGCCAACCTTACAGGGGCCCGAACACCGGGGAGCTGTTTTTT.

The table lists this clone with a count of one. The rearrangement links TRBV5-1 to TRBJ2-2; 7 nucleotides line up with TRBD1. The CDR3 is made up of 16 amino acids. From germline, CDR1 is SGHRS and CDR2 YFSETQ. The V segment lost 0 bases and the J segment 2 bases; nucleotides outside the gene matches: 4. The CDR3 DNA reads as TGCGCCAGCAGCTTGGGGAACAGGGGAAACACCGGGGAGCTGTTTTTT. Translated: CASSLGNRGNTGELFF.

The J gene is TRBJ2-7, the V gene TRBV7-2, with 8 bases that match TRBD1. The germline V gene has CDR1 SGHTA and CDR2 FQGNSA. The J segment lost 0 bases and the V segment lost 4 bases, leaving 5 bases of the junction unmatched. The CDR3 is 15 amino acids. This CDR3 reads CASSYGQGYSYEQYF. The DNA for the CDR3 is TGTGCCAGCAGCTACGGACAGGGCTACTCCTACGAGCAGTACTTC. Looking up the rest from reference TRBV7-2 and TRBJ2-7 gives the full variable domain: GAGVSQSPSNKVTEKGKDVELRCDPISGHTALYWYRQSLGQGLEFLIYFQGNSAPDKSGLPSDRFSAERTGGSVSTLTIQRTQQEDSAVYLCASSYGQGYSYEQYFGPGTRLTVT.

This rearrangement joins TRBV6-6 to TRBJ2-7, with 11 positions matching TRBD1. The germline CDR1 and CDR2 sequences are MNHNY and SVGAGI (reference sequence). V lost 8 bases, J lost 3 bases, and 0 bases stayed unmatched. The CDR3 contains 12 residues. The CDR3 DNA is TGTGCCAGCGGGACAGGGGGCTACGAGCAGTACTTC. Its translation: CASGTGGYEQYF.

V is TRBV9 and J is TRBJ1-3; TRBD1 is a possible D gene (5 bases). The V gene lost 2 bases and the J gene lost 2 bases, with 11 bases spanning the gap. This CDR3 has 15 residues. CDR1 and CDR2 from the germline V gene are SGDLS and YYNGEE. CDR3 nucleotides: TGTGCCAGCAGCGTGGGGGGTTCGGCTGGAAACACCATATATTTT. It is translated as CASSVGGSAGNTIYF. The whole variable domain, filled in from reference TRBV9 and TRBJ1-3, reads DSGVTQTPKHLITATGQRVTLRCSPRSGDLSVYWYQQSLDQGLQFLIQYYNGEERAKGNILERFSAQQFPDLHSELNLSSLELGDSALYFCASSVGGSAGNTIYFGEGSWLTVV.

A single count supports this clone. The CDR3 DNA sequence: TGTGCCAGCAGCGCGGGACTGTTTAACAATGAGCAGTTCTTC. Residues: CASSAGLFNNEQFF. The rearrangement links TRBV13 to TRBJ2-1; weak D call: TRBD2 (6 bases). Germline loops: CDR1 PRHDT, CDR2 FYEKMQ (reference sequence). Trimming stripped 5 bases from V and 5 bases from J, with 13 bases between. The CDR3 loop spans 14 amino acids. The entire variable domain, with the rest obtained from reference TRBV13 and TRBJ2-1, is as follows: AAGVIQSPRHLIKEKRETATLKCYPIPRHDTVYWYQQGPGQDPQFLISFYEKMQSDKGSIPDRFSAQQFSDYHSELNMSSLELGDSALYFCASSAGLFNNEQFFGPGTRLTVL.

The V gene is TRBV2, the J gene TRBJ1-2, with D unclear. With 4 bases removed from V and 4 bases from J, the gap between germline ends came to 13 bases. Looked up from germline, CDR1 is SNHLY and CDR2 is FYNNEI. This CDR3 contains 14 residues. In DNA form, the CDR3 reads TGTGCCAGCAGTGCAACCGGGATCCCCTATGGCTACACCTTC. Its protein is CASSATGIPYGYTF.

The V gene is TRBV28, the J gene TRBJ2-1; 10 bases map to TRBD1. V lost 6 bases to trimming and J lost 7 bases; unmatched junction nucleotides: 9. Germline CDR1 is MDHEN and CDR2 is SYDVKM. The CDR3 has 15 amino acids. CDR3 in DNA: TGTGCCAGCAGGAACGACAGGGGGCTATGGAATGAGCAGTTCTTC. Protein product: CASRNDRGLWNEQFF.

V usage is TRBV5-1 and J usage is TRBJ2-3; 7 bases align to TRBD1. The germline CDR1 and CDR2 sequences are SGHRS and YFSETQ. With V trimmed by 1 base and J by 2 bases, 7 bases remained unmatched. The CDR3 sequence is 16 residues long. The CDR3 loop reads CASSLKKGQATDTQYF. As DNA, the CDR3 is TGCGCCAGCAGCTTGAAGAAAGGACAGGCCACAGATACGCAGTATTTT.

V is TRBV30 and J is TRBJ1-1; 7 nucleotides align to TRBD1. Germline loops: CDR1 GTSNPN, CDR2 SVGIG (reference sequence). The CDR3 is made up of 14 amino acids. V shed 1 base and J 4 bases; nucleotides not matched to a gene: 6. The CDR3 sequence: CAWSGRGQFTEAFF. The CDR3 DNA follows: TGTGCCTGGAGTGGTAGGGGACAGTTCACTGAAGCTTTCTTT.